The 12 T cell receptor beta chains reported below all come from one sample, sequenced in a study of cytomegalovirus exposure and HLA in healthy donors. Primers included in the PCR were 60 Vbeta and 13 Jbeta primers. Only in-frame clones appear in the TCRdb table, and some are missing; sequencing was by immunoSEQ multiplex PCR. The sample holds about 200,000 clones, roughly 80% seen once. The specimen was PBMCs. These receptors originate from a man between 35 and 55 years old in good health and CMV-seronegative.

V gene TRBV6-6 combines with J gene TRBJ2-5; TRBD1 aligns across 8 bases. The J call could be wrong; TRBJ2-7 is a better fit for the DNA end. CDR1 is MNHNY and CDR2 is SVGAGI in the germline V gene (reference sequence). This CDR3 comprises 14 residues. The CDR3 sequence is CASRPGGSAYEQYF. In nucleotides, the CDR3 is TGTGCCAGCAGGCCAGGGGGCAGCGCCTACGAGCAGTACTTC.

The V gene is TRBV4-2, the J gene TRBJ2-3; 7 bases are a match to TRBD2. The germline V gene has CDR1 LGHNA and CDR2 YNFKEQ. This CDR3 is 15 amino acids long. After removal of 4 bases from V and 1 base from J, the junction contained 5 bases not matched to a gene. The CDR3 DNA is TGTGCCAGCAGCCCCGAGCGGGGAGGCACAGATACGCAGTATTTT. It is translated as CASSPERGGTDTQYF.

The chain combines TRBV5-4 with TRBJ2-7, with D possibly matching TRBD2 (6 bases). The CDR3 has 14 residues. V was clipped by 4 bases and J by 5 bases, with 16 bases between them. Germline V gene data show CDR1 as SGHNT and CDR2 as YYREEE (reference sequence). The CDR3 protein is CASSPLGGSHEQYF. The CDR3 DNA reads as TGTGCCAGCAGCCCATTAGGAGGGTCCCACGAGCAGTACTTC.

The chain links TRBV19 to TRBJ1-2; no reliable D call. The length of the CDR3 is 13 residues. Germline loops: CDR1 LNHDA, CDR2 SQIVND (reference sequence). The germline V and J ends were trimmed by 4 bases and 1 base, with 7 bases remaining between them. The DNA for the CDR3 is TGTGCCAGTAGTAGCGGTTTTAACTATGGCTACACCTTC. Amino acids: CASSSGFNYGYTF.

This chain joins TRBV9 and TRBJ2-2; TRBD1 matches at 8 bases. V was pared by 2 bases and J by 2 bases, with 5 bases of the junction left unmatched. Germline CDR1 is SGDLS and CDR2 is YYNGEE. There are 16 residues in the CDR3. For the CDR3, the DNA is TGTGCCAGCAGCGTTTCCGGGACAGGTAACACCGGGGAGCTGTTTTTT. Protein sequence: CASSVSGTGNTGELFF.

The chain couples TRBV5-1 to TRBJ2-7; 9 bases agree with TRBD1. V was clipped by 2 bases and J by 4 bases; unmatched bases: 4. The length of the CDR3 is 14 residues. The germline V gene has CDR1 SGHRS and CDR2 YFSETQ. In DNA, the CDR3 is TGCGCCAGCAGCTTAATGACAGGGGGATACGAGCAGTACTTC. Translation gives CASSLMTGGYEQYF. Filled out from reference TRBV5-1 and TRBJ2-7, the complete variable domain reads KAGVTQTPRYLIKTRGQQVTLSCSPISGHRSVSWYQQTPGQGLQFLFEYFSETQRNKGNFPGRFSGRQFSNSRSEMNVSTLELGDSALYLCASSLMTGGYEQYFGPGTRLTVT.

This chain links TRBV27 with TRBJ2-2; 9 nucleotides agree with TRBD1. The J segment lost 5 bases and the V segment lost 6 bases, leaving 13 bases of the junction unmatched. This CDR3 is built from 17 residues. Germline V gene data show CDR1 as MNHEY and CDR2 as SMNVEV (reference sequence). The CDR3 sequence is CASRTSSGTGWTGELFF. The DNA for the CDR3 is TGTGCCAGCAGAACCTCGTCCGGGACAGGGTGGACCGGGGAGCTGTTTTTT.

V is TRBV6-6 and J is TRBJ2-7; 10 positions agree with TRBD1. This CDR3 contains 15 residues. Trimming took 4 bases from V and 6 from J; bases not matched to a gene: 9. CDR1 is MNHNY, CDR2 SVGAGI, per germline (reference sequence). Here the CDR3 DNA reads TGTGCCAGCAGTTGGGGGGGACAGGGGACGAGCGAGCAGTACTTC. It encodes CASSWGGQGTSEQYF.

The chain recombines TRBV7-3 with TRBJ2-2; TRBD2 matches 7 bases. CDR3 length: 16 residues. Germline V gene lookup returns CDR1 SGHTA and CDR2 FQGTGA. Trimming cost V 3 bases and J 4 bases; bases outside gene matches: 8. The CDR3 DNA sequence: TGTGCCAGCAGCTTTCCTCCAGCGGGAAGCACCGGGGAGCTGTTTTTT. As protein: CASSFPPAGSTGELFF.

The chain couples TRBV18 to TRBJ2-7; 8 nucleotides line up with TRBD2. CDR1 is KGHSH, CDR2 LQKENI, per germline. V lost 8 bases, J lost 6 bases, and 9 bases stayed unmatched. This CDR3 is 13 amino acids long. CDR3 loop: CASTPAGAGEQYF. CDR3 bases: TGTGCCAGCACCCCAGCGGGGGCAGGCGAGCAGTACTTC.

This sequence joins TRBV27 and TRBJ1-1, with no clear D. Germline V gene data show CDR1 as MNHEY and CDR2 as SMNVEV (reference sequence). Trimming stripped 3 bases from V and 1 base from J, with 6 bases between. This CDR3 has 13 amino acids. Written as DNA, the CDR3 is TGTGCCAGCAGTTTTGACTGGAACACTGAAGCTTTCTTT. It codes for CASSFDWNTEAFF.

This sequence joins TRBV30 and TRBJ1-5, with 9 bases that match TRBD1. Trimming at V came to 3 bases and at J to 5 bases, leaving 8 bases not matched to a gene. The CDR3 has 15 amino acids. CDR1 is GTSNPN, CDR2 SVGIG, per germline (reference sequence). CDR3 protein: CAWRASGTGYQPQHF. The CDR3 DNA reads as TGTGCCTGGAGAGCCTCCGGGACAGGGTATCAGCCCCAGCATTTT.